Listed below are T cell receptor beta chains from one sample, sequenced in a study of identical twins. TCRdb re-derived calls from the 5' RACE reads in MiXCR, one entry per CDR3 protein. The data contain some 730,000 distinct CDR3 sequences, roughly 20% of them singletons. This same sample was also part of a study on T cells expressing NK-cell markers.

Specimen: PBMCs. The source is a woman aged 18-29 years in good health. Each CDR3 is given with its conserved first and last residue. Each record gives: CDR3 protein, V gene, J gene, CDR3 length.

CASTTGTPRSGTQYF	TRBV2	TRBJ2-3	15
CASRLSGGNQPQHF	TRBV12-3/TRBV12-4	TRBJ1-5	14
CSASLTYEQYF	TRBV20-1	TRBJ2-7	11
CSARTEKNTEAFF	TRBV20-1	TRBJ1-1	13
CASSRRLAGLAETQYF	TRBV5-6	TRBJ2-5	16
CSAYSGRADTQYF	TRBV20-1	TRBJ2-3	13
CSAAPDGTEAFF	TRBV20-1	TRBJ1-1	12
CASERGSNTGELFF	TRBV5-1	TRBJ2-2	14
CSARGDISYEQYF	TRBV20-1	TRBJ2-7	13
CASSVAGVGAGQETQYF	TRBV9	TRBJ2-5	17
CASTDYNSLEQYF	TRBV6-2/TRBV6-3	TRBJ2-7	13
CASSESAGVTEAFF	TRBV10-1	TRBJ1-1	14
CASRWGRSSEKLFF	TRBV12-3/TRBV12-4	TRBJ1-4	14
CATSRGPAGELFF	TRBV15	TRBJ2-2	13
CASSYLHDPGLAKYEQYF	TRBV6-2/TRBV6-3	TRBJ2-7	18
CASSLDSGGGRSPLHF	TRBV5-1	TRBJ1-6	16
CASTEDRPNYEQYF	TRBV7-2	TRBJ2-7	14
CASSPGSGNEQFF	TRBV5-1	TRBJ2-1	13
CAIKESSYEQYF	TRBV10-3	TRBJ2-7	12
CASSQDLRMDEQFF	TRBV4-3	TRBJ2-1	14
CASVQGTAQETQYF	TRBV6-1	TRBJ2-5	14
CASRLSPGQYNSPLHF	TRBV27	TRBJ1-6	16
CASSGPRQTNEQFF	TRBV25-1	TRBJ2-1	14
CASGASDRNTGELFF	TRBV10-1	TRBJ2-2	15
CASSPLRGDNEQFF	TRBV7-9	TRBJ2-1	14
CASSLDAGYEQYF	TRBV7-6	TRBJ2-7	13
CASSLRQEEQYF	TRBV7-6	TRBJ2-7	12
CAIMGTDTQYF	TRBV10-3	TRBJ2-3	11
CASSSDWGYGYTF	TRBV5-1	TRBJ1-2	13
CASRGSVAVNNEQFF	TRBV5-1	TRBJ2-1	15
CASSFGQTYNEQFF	TRBV5-1	TRBJ2-1	14
CASSRAGGGISEQFF	TRBV10-2	TRBJ2-1	15
CSVVQGSPYEQYF	TRBV29-1	TRBJ2-7	13
CAWKRHVNTEAFF	TRBV30	TRBJ1-1	13
CASSREGGFNEQFF	TRBV7-3	TRBJ2-1	14
CSAGPGQGTQYF	TRBV20-1	TRBJ2-3	12
CASSVAGANVLTF	TRBV9	TRBJ2-6	13
CASSQDGGGGRDEQFF	TRBV4-3	TRBJ2-1	16
CASSWRAANTEAFF	TRBV5-6	TRBJ1-1	14
CASSQDVGQGGGYTF	TRBV4-3	TRBJ1-2	15
CASSPRGGTEAFF	TRBV7-9	TRBJ1-1	13
CSVGWDADTQYF	TRBV29-1	TRBJ2-3	12
CASGDLAGIHDTQYF	TRBV27	TRBJ2-3	15
CSARTSGTNTGELFF	TRBV20-1	TRBJ2-2	15
CASSPSSGGRETQYF	TRBV18	TRBJ2-5	15
CASSFREGTGELFF	TRBV7-9	TRBJ2-2	14
CASSRPGQGAYEQYF	TRBV5-5	TRBJ2-7	15
CASSLVWRGPHNEQFF	TRBV7-9	TRBJ2-1	16
CSPFGFEMNTEAFF	TRBV20-1	TRBJ1-1	14